These 14 T cell receptor beta chains share one sample of origin, sequenced in a study of siplizumab effects on memory and regulatory T cells. TCRdb's copy holds only in-frame clones and misses some; the assay was immunoSEQ multiplex PCR. This repertoire shows some 100,000 clones, 94% found once; its top ten account for roughly 0.6%. The sequenced sample was Tregs sorted from blood. The source is a human donor in good health.

This clone has only a few counts. The chain employs TRBV6-5 and TRBJ2-5; 8 nucleotides align to TRBD2. V gave up 0 bases and J gave up 1 base; unmatched junction bases: 4. The germline V gene has CDR1 MNHEY and CDR2 SVGAGI. CDR3 size: 16 residues. The CDR3 reads CASSYSGREAQETQYF. CDR3 sequence (DNA): TGTGCCAGCAGTTACTCTGGGCGGGAGGCCCAAGAGACCCAGTACTTC.

The gene calls are TRBV5-1 and TRBJ1-2; 9 bases line up with TRBD1. Germline V gene sequence: CDR1 SGHRS, CDR2 YFSETQ. This CDR3 spans 18 amino acids. Trimming at V came to 1 base and at J to 5 bases, leaving 15 bases not matched to a gene. The CDR3 protein is CASSLYSGWGQGSYGYTF. In DNA form, the CDR3 reads TGCGCCAGCAGCTTGTACTCCGGGTGGGGACAGGGTTCTTATGGCTACACCTTC. Full variable domain (missing parts from reference TRBV5-1 and TRBJ1-2): KAGVTQTPRYLIKTRGQQVTLSCSPISGHRSVSWYQQTPGQGLQFLFEYFSETQRNKGNFPGRFSGRQFSNSRSEMNVSTLELGDSALYLCASSLYSGWGQGSYGYTFGSGTRLTVV.

This chain joins TRBV5-4 and TRBJ1-4; TRBD1 matches at 7 bases. Germline trimming cut 4 bases from V and 5 bases from J; bases unmatched to any gene: 11. CDR3 length: 16 amino acids. Germline assignment: CDR1 SGHNT and CDR2 YYREEE (reference sequence). For the CDR3, the DNA is TGTGCCAGCAGCCGCGGGTCCGGGACAGCGAATGAAAAACTGTTTTTT. Encoded protein: CASSRGSGTANEKLFF.

V usage is TRBV28 and J usage is TRBJ2-7; the D is unclear. The CDR3 has 12 residues. V lost 11 bases and J lost 3, with 14 bases in between. Germline V CDR1 and CDR2: MDHEN, SYDVKM. The CDR3 region is CASGPLGYEQYF. For the CDR3, the DNA is TGTGCCTCCGGGCCTCTAGGCTACGAGCAGTACTTC.

The chain has TRBV11-3 and TRBJ2-1; no clear D. V was pared by 0 bases and J by 0 bases, with 9 bases between. The CDR3 contains 16 residues. Germline values: CDR1 SGHNT, CDR2 YENEEA. Here the CDR3 DNA reads TGTGCCAGCAGCTTAGAAGGTACCAGCTCCTACAATGAGCAGTTCTTC. It specifies CASSLEGTSSYNEQFF.

The V call is TRBV11-3, the J call TRBJ2-3; D is undetermined. The V end lost 3 bases, the J end lost 3 bases, and 7 bases lay between the germline ends. The CDR3 is made up of 13 amino acids. Germline assignment: CDR1 SGHNT and CDR2 YENEEA. This chain's CDR3 is CASSFSLTDTQYF. DNA for the CDR3: TGTGCCAGCAGCTTTAGCCTTACAGATACGCAGTATTTT. Variable domain in full (rest from reference TRBV11-3 and TRBJ2-3): EAGVVQSPRYKIIEKKQPVAFWCNPISGHNTLYWYLQNLGQGPELLIRYENEEAVDDSQLPKDRFSAERLKGVDSTLKIQPAELGDSAVYLCASSFSLTDTQYFGPGTRLTVL.

The chain carries TRBV7-9 and TRBJ1-1; D uncertain. Trimming stripped 5 bases from V and 4 bases from J, with 11 bases between. The CDR3 consists of 13 residues. Germline CDR1 SEHNR, CDR2 FQNEAQ (reference sequence). DNA for the CDR3: TGTGCCAGCAGCCTGGAGGGTTTCACTGAAGCTTTCTTT. Amino acid sequence: CASSLEGFTEAFF.

The rearrangement joins TRBV20-1 to TRBJ1-1; no reliable D call. Germline lookup yields CDR1 DFQATT and CDR2 SNEGSKA (reference sequence). V lost 8 bases and J lost 5, with 9 bases in between. This CDR3 comprises 10 residues. CDR3 sequence (DNA): TGCAGTAGCAGGTGGACTGAAGCTTTCTTT. Encoded protein: CSSRWTEAFF.

The chain links TRBV6-5 to TRBJ1-3, with D unclear. Trimming stripped 6 bases from V and 2 bases from J, with 11 bases between. The CDR3 is 14 residues long. Germline CDR1 MNHEY, CDR2 SVGAGI. The CDR3: CASRLLGAGNTIYF. The CDR3 region has the DNA TGTGCCAGCAGACTCTTGGGAGCTGGAAACACCATATATTTT.

CDR3 sequence: CASSESVVTEAFF. Written as DNA, the CDR3 is TGTGCCAGCAGTGAAAGTGTGGTGACTGAAGCTTTCTTT. This chain links TRBV6-1 with TRBJ1-1; D is undetermined. Trimming removed 2 bases at V and 5 bases at J, with 9 bases between. Germline lookup yields CDR1 MNHNS and CDR2 SASEGT. The CDR3 runs to 13 residues.

J is TRBJ2-7 and V is TRBV7-9; D is uncertain. The CDR3 is 12 amino acids. Germline CDR1 and CDR2: SEHNR and FQNEAQ (reference sequence). The V end lost 3 bases, the J end lost 4 bases, and 7 bases lay between the germline ends. In DNA, the CDR3 is TGTGCCAGCAGCTTTTCCGAGTACGAGCAGTACTTC. Translating it yields CASSFSEYEQYF.

The CDR3 sequence: CASRAKRTDGYTF. The CDR3 nucleotides are TGCGCCAGCAGAGCTAAAAGGACAGATGGCTACACCTTC. The V and J genes are TRBV5-1 and TRBJ1-2, with a tentative D call TRBD1 (6 bases). The ends were cut back, 5 bases at V and 6 bases at J, with 14 bases in the middle. This CDR3 region has 13 residues. Looked up from germline, CDR1 is SGHRS and CDR2 is YFSETQ.

This clone was recorded a few times. V and J are TRBV19 and TRBJ2-7; D not certain. The V and J ends lost 4 bases and 3 bases respectively, with 13 bases between them. Germline CDR1 is LNHDA and CDR2 is SQIVND (reference sequence). The CDR3 covers 14 residues. The DNA for the CDR3 is TGTGCCAGTAGTAGCAGCCAGAGTCTCTACGAGCAGTACTTC. Its translation is CASSSSQSLYEQYF.

V and J are TRBV7-9 and TRBJ2-3; 8 bases are shared with TRBD2. CDR3 size: 17 residues. Germline CDR1 SEHNR, CDR2 FQNEAQ (reference sequence). The ends lost 1 base at V and 2 bases at J; junction bases unmatched: 8. Here the CDR3 DNA reads TGTGCCAGCAGCTTAGGGGGACTAGTATCCACCACAGATACGCAGTATTTT. Amino acid sequence: CASSLGGLVSTTDTQYF.